Below, 28 T cell receptor beta chains from the same sample are listed, as sequenced in a study of OX40 agonist ivuxolimab in advanced cancers. The assay was immunoSEQ multiplex PCR, and TCRdb's table has in-frame clones only and misses some. Of about 48,000 clones listed, around nine tenths are singletons. Sequencing used CD4+ or CD8+ T cells sorted from blood, obtained in a trial of the OX40 agonist ivuxolimab. All receptors come from an adult with an advanced solid tumor such as melanoma, head and neck, liver or kidney cancer.

The genes are TRBV10-1 and TRBJ1-4, with D unclear. The V gene lost 2 bases and the J gene lost 5 bases, with 15 bases spanning the gap. The CDR3 length is 16 residues. CDR1 and CDR2 from the germline V gene are WNHNN and SYGVQD (reference sequence). The CDR3 DNA follows: TGCGCCAGCAGTGAGGGTAGGCTCCTGGGAAATGAAAAACTGTTTTTT. Its translation is CASSEGRLLGNEKLFF.

This chain connects TRBV9 to TRBJ2-3; TRBD1 aligns across 10 bases. The CDR3 is 14 amino acids. J gave up 2 bases and V 5 bases, and 2 bases lay outside the gene matches. From germline, CDR1 is SGDLS and CDR2 YYNGEE. CDR3 in amino acids: CASRGQGYTDTQYF. Written as DNA, the CDR3 is TGTGCCAGCAGGGGACAGGGGTACACAGATACGCAGTATTTT.

V gene TRBV18 combines with J gene TRBJ2-7; D uncertain. The germline V gene encodes CDR1 KGHSH and CDR2 LQKENI. The CDR3 runs to 14 residues. V was trimmed by 0 bases and J by 0 bases, leaving 6 bases between them. For the CDR3, the DNA is TGTGCCAGCTCACCACCAGCTCACTCCTACGAGCAGTACTTC. Translated: CASSPPAHSYEQYF.

A single count supports this clone. The chain recombines TRBV4-2 with TRBJ1-2; unclear D gene. CDR1 and CDR2 from the germline V gene are LGHNA and YNFKEQ. Trimming took 0 bases from V and 2 from J, leaving 10 bases between them. The CDR3 contains 15 residues. The CDR3, as DNA: TGTGCCAGCAGCCAAGAGGAGAACGTGAACTATGGCTACACCTTC. Amino acids: CASSQEENVNYGYTF.

The genes are TRBV18 and TRBJ1-1, with TRBD1 identical over 7 bases. The CDR3 is made up of 16 amino acids. The V gene's germline CDR1 is KGHSH and CDR2 LQKENI. The junction had 9 bases not matched to a gene; V was cut back by 4 bases and J by 1 base. CDR3 sequence reads: CASSLRTGTANTEAFF. The CDR3 nucleotides are TGTGCCAGCTCACTAAGGACCGGGACAGCGAACACTGAAGCTTTCTTT.

The chain uses TRBV5-1 and TRBJ2-1; TRBD1 agrees at 9 bases. This CDR3 contains 15 residues. J was trimmed by 3 bases and V by 4 bases; bases with no gene match: 5. Looked up from germline, CDR1 is SGHRS and CDR2 is YFSETQ. Written as DNA, the CDR3 is TGCGCCAGCAGCGAACAGGGGGCGAGCTACAATGAGCAGTTCTTC. It encodes CASSEQGASYNEQFF.

As DNA, the CDR3 is TGCGCCAGCAGCTTGGCAGGACACCAAGAGACCCAGTACTTC. This gives the protein CASSLAGHQETQYF. The chain links TRBV5-1 to TRBJ2-5, with no clear D. The germline gives CDR1 SGHRS, CDR2 YFSETQ. The CDR3 spans 14 residues. V was clipped by 0 bases and J by 0 bases, with 6 bases between them.

V and J are TRBV5-1 and TRBJ2-6; 9 bases align to TRBD1. The CDR3 runs to 17 residues. Germline lookup yields CDR1 SGHRS and CDR2 YFSETQ. The V and J ends lost 4 bases and 2 bases, in that order; junction bases with no gene match: 7. CDR3 coding DNA: TGCGCCAGCAGCCCGTCCCGGGACAGGGCTGGGGCCAACGTCCTGACTTTC. Translating gives CASSPSRDRAGANVLTF.

V and J are TRBV5-5 and TRBJ2-6; unclear D gene. CDR3 length equals 16 residues. Germline CDR1 and CDR2: SGHKS and YYEKEE (reference sequence). V was cut by 1 base and J by 0 bases, with 8 bases left in between. This CDR3 is CASSLTASSGANVLTF. The CDR3 DNA is TGTGCCAGCAGCTTGACAGCCAGCTCTGGGGCCAACGTCCTGACTTTC.

The chain is built from TRBV11-2 and TRBJ1-1; no clear D. V gave up 0 bases and J gave up 5 bases, with 10 bases separating them. CDR3 length: 14 amino acids. The germline CDR1 and CDR2 sequences are SGHAT and FQNNGV. The CDR3 sequence: CASSLDPRGTEAFF. CDR3 sequence (DNA): TGTGCCAGCAGCTTAGACCCCCGAGGGACTGAAGCTTTCTTT.

The chain is built from TRBV7-2 and TRBJ2-5; 7 bases line up with TRBD1. Losses at the gene ends were 1 base for V and 2 bases for J; bases not matched to a gene: 4. This CDR3 has 15 residues. From germline, CDR1 is SGHTA and CDR2 FQGNSA. The DNA of the CDR3 is TGTGCCAGCAGCTTAGGACCGGGACAGCAAGAGACCCAGTACTTC. This translates into CASSLGPGQQETQYF.

The chain has TRBV5-4 and TRBJ2-1, with D possibly matching TRBD1 (5 bases). Trimming shortened V by 2 bases and J by 6 bases, and 18 bases separated the two germline ends. The CDR3 contains 16 residues. Germline lookup yields CDR1 SGHNT and CDR2 YYREEE (reference sequence). The CDR3 region is CASSLMMAGKGNEQFF. CDR3 nucleotides: TGTGCCAGCAGCTTAATGATGGCAGGGAAGGGCAATGAGCAGTTCTTC.

V is TRBV11-1 and J is TRBJ1-1, with a possible D match to TRBD1 (5 bases). Germline V gene data show CDR1 as SGHAT and CDR2 as FQDESV (reference sequence). The CDR3 totals 13 residues. V was clipped by 5 bases and J by 0 bases, with 7 bases between them. This CDR3 is CASSRQMNTEAFF. The CDR3 DNA reads TGTGCCAGCAGCCGACAGATGAACACTGAAGCTTTCTTT.

V gene TRBV7-2 combines with J gene TRBJ2-7, with D hard to call. Trimming removed 1 base at V and 4 bases at J, with 17 bases between. Germline V gives CDR1 SGHTA, CDR2 FQGNSA. The CDR3 loop spans 16 amino acids. This CDR3 is CASSLGPGRTGYEQYF. The CDR3 DNA sequence: TGTGCCAGCAGCTTAGGTCCCGGACGTACCGGGTACGAGCAGTACTTC.

V gene TRBV10-3 combines with J gene TRBJ1-5; 7 positions agree with TRBD1. Germline V CDR1 and CDR2: ENHRY, SYGVKD. J lost 5 bases, V lost 7 bases, and 5 bases had no gene match. The CDR3 has 13 residues. Written as DNA, the CDR3 is TGTGCCATCAAGGGCCAGGGGGATCAGCCCCAGCATTTT. Residues: CAIKGQGDQPQHF.

The CDR3 coding sequence is TGTGCCTGGAGTGACACAGGGGGCGCGATGTACGAGCAGTACTTC. This gives the protein CAWSDTGGAMYEQYF. This chain joins TRBV30 and TRBJ2-7, with 9 bases lining up with TRBD1. The germline CDR1 and CDR2 sequences are GTSNPN and SVGIG (reference sequence). J was trimmed by 4 bases and V by 1 base; bases with no gene match: 8. The CDR3 loop spans 15 amino acids.

This chain uses TRBV5-6 with TRBJ2-2; 10 nucleotides agree with TRBD1. V was clipped by 1 base and J by 6 bases; unmatched bases: 6. Germline V lookup: CDR1 SGHDT, CDR2 YYEEEE. The CDR3 is made up of 16 amino acids. The CDR3 DNA is TGTGCCAGCAGCTTGCTTGGGACAGGGGATCCCGGGGAGCTGTTTTTT. It encodes CASSLLGTGDPGELFF. Complete variable domain (other parts from reference TRBV5-6 and TRBJ2-2): DAGVTQSPTHLIKTRGQQVTLRCSPKSGHDTVSWYQQALGQGPQFIFQYYEEEERQRGNFPDRFSGHQFPNYSSELNVNALLLGDSALYLCASSLLGTGDPGELFFGEGSRLTVL.

J is TRBJ2-5 and V is TRBV2; 8 positions agree with TRBD1. CDR3 length: 15 amino acids. Trimming cost V 0 bases and J 2 bases; bases outside gene matches: 2. Germline assignment: CDR1 SNHLY and CDR2 FYNNEI. The DNA for the CDR3 is TGTGCCAGCAGTGAAGCCGGGACAGGTCAAGAGACCCAGTACTTC. This translates into CASSEAGTGQETQYF.

The chain joins TRBV7-3 to TRBJ2-2; 7 positions agree with TRBD1. Germline V gives CDR1 SGHTA, CDR2 FQGTGA. CDR3 length: 15 residues. V shed 6 bases, J shed 1 base, and the junction held 5 bases outside the gene matches. The CDR3 loop reads CASSKGQVNTGELFF. For the CDR3, the DNA is TGTGCCAGCAGTAAAGGACAGGTGAACACCGGGGAGCTGTTTTTT.

The chain joins TRBV6-6 to TRBJ1-2; the D gene is possibly TRBD1 (6 bases). Trimming shortened V by 6 bases and J by 4 bases, and 15 bases separated the two germline ends. The CDR3 length is 14 residues. CDR1 is MNHNY, CDR2 SVGAGI, per germline (reference sequence). This chain's CDR3 is CASSLQGGGYGYTF. The CDR3 DNA is TGTGCCAGCAGCCTACAGGGAGGAGGCTATGGCTACACCTTC.

The genes are TRBV30 and TRBJ1-2; no reliable D call. The germline V gene encodes CDR1 GTSNPN and CDR2 SVGIG (reference sequence). The V end was cut by 2 bases, the J end by 0 bases, with 13 bases between. The CDR3 totals 15 residues. CDR3 sequence reads: CAWSIPTGANYGYTF. In nucleotides, the CDR3 is TGTGCCTGGAGTATCCCTACTGGAGCTAACTATGGCTACACCTTC.

The chain combines TRBV5-5 with TRBJ2-3; 11 bases align to TRBD2. V lost 5 bases and J lost 5; bases outside the gene matches: 10. Germline lookup yields CDR1 SGHKS and CDR2 YYEKEE (reference sequence). CDR3 size: 16 residues. The CDR3 DNA reads TGTGCCAGCAGTTTAACTAGCGGGAGTCTTGTAGATACGCAGTATTTT. Translation: CASSLTSGSLVDTQYF.

V usage is TRBV7-9 and J usage is TRBJ2-7, with 8 bases aligning to TRBD2. V trimming: 6 bases; J trimming: 3 bases; junction bases outside the gene matches: 7. Germline loops: CDR1 SEHNR, CDR2 FQNEAQ (reference sequence). The CDR3 is 14 residues long. CDR3 protein: CASRSGGASYEQYF. In DNA form, the CDR3 reads TGTGCCAGCAGGTCCGGGGGGGCCAGCTACGAGCAGTACTTC. Full variable domain (remainder filled in from reference TRBV7-9 and TRBJ2-7): DTGVSQNPRHKITKRGQNVTFRCDPISEHNRLYWYRQTLGQGPEFLTYFQNEAQLEKSRLLSDRFSAERPKGSFSTLEIQRTEQGDSAMYLCASRSGGASYEQYFGPGTRLTVT.

V is TRBV6-5 and J is TRBJ2-1, with 7 bases identical to TRBD2. The CDR3 sequence is 15 residues long. Losses at the gene ends were 0 bases for V and 8 bases for J; bases not matched to a gene: 7. The V gene's germline CDR1 is MNHEY and CDR2 SVGAGI. The CDR3 DNA reads TGTGCCAGCAGTTACTCTAGGACTAGTAGGTATGAGCAGTTCTTC. It specifies CASSYSRTSRYEQFF.

In this sample, this clone turned up a few times. The J gene is TRBJ1-5, the V gene TRBV6-5, with a tentative D call TRBD1 (5 bases). In germline, CDR1 is MNHEY, CDR2 SVGAGI. Trimming left V 2 bases short and J 1 base short, with 12 bases between. The CDR3 length is 16 residues. The CDR3 region is CASSYGSPGSNQPQHF. In DNA, the CDR3 is TGTGCCAGCAGTTACGGTTCCCCAGGGAGCAATCAGCCCCAGCATTTT.

This chain uses TRBV2 with TRBJ2-7, with TRBD1 matching over 11 bases. This CDR3 has 13 amino acids. Germline assignment: CDR1 SNHLY and CDR2 FYNNEI. After removal of 7 bases from V and 2 bases from J, the junction contained 1 base not matched to a gene. This CDR3 is CASMGQGAYEQYF. In DNA, the CDR3 is TGTGCCAGCATGGGACAGGGGGCCTACGAGCAGTACTTC.

DNA for the CDR3: TGTGCCAGCAGCCCCCAGACTATGAATGAGCAGTTCTTC. This sequence encodes CASSPQTMNEQFF. V and J are TRBV5-5 and TRBJ2-1; a possible D gene is TRBD2 (5 bases). Germline CDR1 SGHKS, CDR2 YYEKEE (reference sequence). The CDR3 is 13 residues long. The germline V and J ends were trimmed by 4 bases and 7 bases, with 12 bases remaining between them. Full variable domain (outside the CDR3, taken from reference TRBV5-5 and TRBJ2-1): DAGVTQSPTHLIKTRGQQVTLRCSPISGHKSVSWYQQVLGQGPQFIFQYYEKEERGRGNFPDRFSARQFPNYSSELNVNALLLGDSALYLCASSPQTMNEQFFGPGTRLTVL.

This chain connects TRBV14 to TRBJ1-2; D is unresolved. The ends were cut back, 2 bases at V and 5 bases at J, with 6 bases in the middle. There are 12 residues in the CDR3. Germline lookup yields CDR1 SGHDN and CDR2 FVKESK. CDR3 sequence: CASSQWVYGYTF. CDR3 DNA sequence: TGTGCCAGCAGCCAATGGGTATATGGCTACACCTTC.